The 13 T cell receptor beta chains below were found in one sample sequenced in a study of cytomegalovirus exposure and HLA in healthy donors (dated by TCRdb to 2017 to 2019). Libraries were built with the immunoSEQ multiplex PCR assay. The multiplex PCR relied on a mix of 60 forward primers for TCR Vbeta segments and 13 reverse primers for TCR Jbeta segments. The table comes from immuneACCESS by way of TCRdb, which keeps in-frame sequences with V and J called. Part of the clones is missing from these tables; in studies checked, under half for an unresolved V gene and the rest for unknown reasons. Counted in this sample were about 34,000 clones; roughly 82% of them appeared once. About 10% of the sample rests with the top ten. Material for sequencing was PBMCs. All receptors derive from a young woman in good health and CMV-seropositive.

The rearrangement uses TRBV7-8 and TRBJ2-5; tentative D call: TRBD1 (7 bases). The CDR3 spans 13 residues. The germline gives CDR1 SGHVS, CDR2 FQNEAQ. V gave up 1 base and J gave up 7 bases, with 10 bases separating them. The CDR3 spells CASSLDRGGTQYF. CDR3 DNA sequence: TGTGCCAGCAGCTTAGACAGGGGAGGGACCCAGTACTTC.

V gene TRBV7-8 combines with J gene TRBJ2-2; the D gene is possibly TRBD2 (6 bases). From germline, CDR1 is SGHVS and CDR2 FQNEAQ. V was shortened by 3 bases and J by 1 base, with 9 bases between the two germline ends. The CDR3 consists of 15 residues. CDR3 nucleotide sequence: TGTGCCAGCAGCTTCCTTAGCGGGAACACCGGGGAGCTGTTTTTT. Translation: CASSFLSGNTGELFF. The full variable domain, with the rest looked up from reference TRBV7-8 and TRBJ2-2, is GAGVSQSPRYKVAKRGQDVALRCDPISGHVSLFWYQQALGQGPEFLTYFQNEAQLDKSGLPSDRFFAERPEGSVSTLKIQRTQQEDSAVYLCASSFLSGNTGELFFGEGSRLTVL.

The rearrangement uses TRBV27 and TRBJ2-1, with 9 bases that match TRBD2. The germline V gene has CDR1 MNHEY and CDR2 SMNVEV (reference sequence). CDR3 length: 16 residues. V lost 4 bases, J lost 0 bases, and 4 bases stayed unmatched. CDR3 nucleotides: TGTGCCAGCAGTTCCCTAGCGGGGAGCTCCTACAATGAGCAGTTCTTC. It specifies CASSSLAGSSYNEQFF.

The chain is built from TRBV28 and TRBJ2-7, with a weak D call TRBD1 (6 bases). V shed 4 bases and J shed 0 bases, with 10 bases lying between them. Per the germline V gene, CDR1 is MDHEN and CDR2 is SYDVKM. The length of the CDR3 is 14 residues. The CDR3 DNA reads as TGTGCCAGCAGTTCCCTAGGGGGCTCCTACGAGCAGTACTTC. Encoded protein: CASSSLGGSYEQYF.

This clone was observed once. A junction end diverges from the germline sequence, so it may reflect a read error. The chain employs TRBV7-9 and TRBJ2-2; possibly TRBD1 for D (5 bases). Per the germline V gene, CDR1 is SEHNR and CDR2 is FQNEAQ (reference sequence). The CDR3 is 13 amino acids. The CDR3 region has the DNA TGTTCCAGCAGCACCAGGGTCACCGGGGAGCTGTTTTTT. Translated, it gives CSSSTRVTGELFF.

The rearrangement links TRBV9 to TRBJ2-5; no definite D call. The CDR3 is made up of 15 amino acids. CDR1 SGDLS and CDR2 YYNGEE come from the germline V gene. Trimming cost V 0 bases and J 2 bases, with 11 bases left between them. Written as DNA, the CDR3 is TGTGCCAGCAGCGTAGTCGGGTTAGAACAAGAGACCCAGTACTTC. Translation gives CASSVVGLEQETQYF.

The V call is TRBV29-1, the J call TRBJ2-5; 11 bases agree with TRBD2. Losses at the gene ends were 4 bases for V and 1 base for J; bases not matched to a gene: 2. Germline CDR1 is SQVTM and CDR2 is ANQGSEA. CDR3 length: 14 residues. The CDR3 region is CSVGLAGGQETQYF. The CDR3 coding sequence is TGCAGCGTTGGCCTAGCGGGAGGCCAAGAGACCCAGTACTTC.

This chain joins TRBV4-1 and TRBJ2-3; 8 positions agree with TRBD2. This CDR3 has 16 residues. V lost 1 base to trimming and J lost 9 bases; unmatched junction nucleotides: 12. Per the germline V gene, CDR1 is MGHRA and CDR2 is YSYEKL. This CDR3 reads CASSQVGHSGNRTQYF. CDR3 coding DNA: TGCGCCAGCAGCCAAGTTGGGCATAGCGGGAATCGAACGCAGTATTTT.

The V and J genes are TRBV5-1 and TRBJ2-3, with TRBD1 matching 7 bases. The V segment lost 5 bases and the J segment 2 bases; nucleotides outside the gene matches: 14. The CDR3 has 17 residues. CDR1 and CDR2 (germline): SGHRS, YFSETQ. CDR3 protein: CASSDRIRQGNTDTQYF. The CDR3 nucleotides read TGCGCCAGCAGTGACCGGATAAGACAGGGAAACACAGATACGCAGTATTTT.

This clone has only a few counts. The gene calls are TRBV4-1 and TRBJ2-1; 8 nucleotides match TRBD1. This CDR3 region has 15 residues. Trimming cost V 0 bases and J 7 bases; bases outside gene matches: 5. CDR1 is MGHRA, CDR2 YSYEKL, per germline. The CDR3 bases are TGCGCCAGCAGCCAAGACCAGGGGGCGATAAATGAGCAGTTCTTC. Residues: CASSQDQGAINEQFF.

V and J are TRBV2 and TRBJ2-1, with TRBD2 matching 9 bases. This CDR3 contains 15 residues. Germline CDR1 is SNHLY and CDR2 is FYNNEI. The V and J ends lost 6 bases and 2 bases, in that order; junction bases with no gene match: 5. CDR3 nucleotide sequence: TGTGCCAGCAGAGTAGCGGGAGAGGCCTACAATGAGCAGTTCTTC. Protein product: CASRVAGEAYNEQFF.

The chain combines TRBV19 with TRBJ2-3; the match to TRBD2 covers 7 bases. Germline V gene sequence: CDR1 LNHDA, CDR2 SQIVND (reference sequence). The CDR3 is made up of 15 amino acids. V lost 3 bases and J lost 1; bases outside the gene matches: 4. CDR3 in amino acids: CASSISAGGTDTQYF. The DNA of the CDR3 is TGTGCCAGTAGTATTTCGGCGGGAGGCACAGATACGCAGTATTTT.

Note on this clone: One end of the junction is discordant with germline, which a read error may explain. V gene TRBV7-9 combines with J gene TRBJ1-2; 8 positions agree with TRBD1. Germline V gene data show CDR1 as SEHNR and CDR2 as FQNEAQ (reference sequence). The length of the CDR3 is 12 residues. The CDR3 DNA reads TGTTCCAGCAGCTTGGACGGACAGGGAAAAACCTTC. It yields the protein CSSSLDGQGKTF.